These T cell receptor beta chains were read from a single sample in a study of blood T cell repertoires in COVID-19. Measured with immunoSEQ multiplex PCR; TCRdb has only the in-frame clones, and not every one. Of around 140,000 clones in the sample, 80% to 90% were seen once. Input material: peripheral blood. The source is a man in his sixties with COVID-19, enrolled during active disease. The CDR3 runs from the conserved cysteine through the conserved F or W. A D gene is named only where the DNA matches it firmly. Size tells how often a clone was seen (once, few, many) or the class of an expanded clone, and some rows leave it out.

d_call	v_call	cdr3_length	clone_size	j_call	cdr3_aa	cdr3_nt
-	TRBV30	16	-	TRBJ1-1	CAWSVPAQGIYTEAFF	TGTGCCTGGAGTGTACCCGCACAGGGCATCTACACTGAAGCTTTCTTT
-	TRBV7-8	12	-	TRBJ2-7	CASSLAGGEQYF	TGTGCCAGCAGCTTAGCGGGGGGCGAGCAGTACTTC
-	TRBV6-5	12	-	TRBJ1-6	CASSRGVAPLHF	TGTGCCAGTTCGCGGGGGGTCGCACCCCTCCACTTT
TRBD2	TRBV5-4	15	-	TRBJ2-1	CASSDTSGSYNEQFF	TGTGCCAGCAGCGACACTAGCGGATCTTACAATGAGCAGTTCTTC
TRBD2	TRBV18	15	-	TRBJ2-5	CASSPSGGIQETQYF	TGTGCCAGCTCACCAAGCGGGGGCATCCAAGAGACCCAGTACTTC
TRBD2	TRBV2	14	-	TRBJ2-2	CASRRGGDTGELFF	TGTGCCAGCAGAAGGGGAGGGGACACCGGGGAGCTGTTTTTT
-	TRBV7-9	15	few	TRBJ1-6	CASSLAGGDNSPLHF	TGTGCCAGCAGCTTAGCCGGGGGGGACAATTCACCCCTCCACTTT
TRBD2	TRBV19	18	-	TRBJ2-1	CASSITTSGLNSYNEQFF	TGTGCCAGTAGTATAACTACTAGCGGGCTTAACTCCTACAATGAGCAGTTCTTC
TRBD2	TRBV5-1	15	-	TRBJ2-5	CASSLGGGAGETQYF	TGCGCCAGCAGCTTGGGCGGGGGGGCCGGAGAGACCCAGTACTTC
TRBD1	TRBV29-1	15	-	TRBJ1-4	CSVGQGLATNEKLFF	TGCAGCGTCGGACAGGGACTTGCAACTAATGAAAAACTGTTTTTT
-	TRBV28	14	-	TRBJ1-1	CASSYLTGNTEAFF	TGTGCCAGCAGTTACTTAACAGGGAACACTGAAGCTTTCTTT
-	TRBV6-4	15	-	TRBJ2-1	CASSEDWSSYNEQFF	TGTGCCAGCAGTGAGGACTGGAGCTCCTACAATGAGCAGTTCTTC
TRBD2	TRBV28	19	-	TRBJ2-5	CASSENLAGAQSYQETQYF	TGTGCCAGCAGTGAAAATCTAGCGGGGGCCCAATCGTACCAAGAGACCCAGTACTTC
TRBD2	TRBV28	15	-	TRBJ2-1	CASSQTSGGSDEQFF	TGTGCCAGCAGTCAGACTAGCGGGGGAAGCGATGAGCAGTTCTTC
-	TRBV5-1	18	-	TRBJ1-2	CASSLEVGGRTGNYGYTF	TGCGCCAGCAGCTTGGAGGTTGGGGGACGTACAGGGAACTATGGCTACACCTTC
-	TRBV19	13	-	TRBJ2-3	CATAGRAGDTQYF	TGTGCCACTGCGGGGCGGGCGGGAGATACGCAGTATTTT
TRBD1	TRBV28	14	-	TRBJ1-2	CAITSGQKNYGYTF	TGTGCCATAACGTCGGGACAGAAGAACTATGGCTACACCTTC
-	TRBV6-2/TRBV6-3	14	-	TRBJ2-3	CASSSSAGLDTQYF	TGTGCCAGCAGTTCAAGTGCAGGGTTGGATACGCAGTATTTT
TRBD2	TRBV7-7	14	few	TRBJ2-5	CASSLLTSGGSQYF	TGTGCCAGCAGCTTACTGACTAGCGGGGGCTCCCAGTACTTC
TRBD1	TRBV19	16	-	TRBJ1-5	CASSIRSGGINQPQHF	TGTGCCAGTAGTATTCGATCAGGGGGGATCAATCAGCCCCAGCATTTT
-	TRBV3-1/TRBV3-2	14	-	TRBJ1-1	CASSQDTTRREAFF	TGTGCCAGCAGCCAAGACACAACAAGAAGAGAAGCTTTCTTT
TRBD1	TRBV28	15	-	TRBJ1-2	CASSSPRDRVYGYTF	TGTGCCAGCAGTTCCCCGCGGGACAGGGTATATGGCTACACCTTC
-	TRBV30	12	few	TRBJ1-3	CAWRNSGNTIYF	TGTGCCTGGAGAAACAGTGGAAACACCATATATTTT
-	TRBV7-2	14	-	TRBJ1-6	CASSLDRLRSPLHF	TGTGCCAGCAGTCTTGACAGGTTGAGGTCACCCCTCCACTTT
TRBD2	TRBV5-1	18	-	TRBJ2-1	CASSWGGLAGGPNNEQFF	TGCGCCAGCAGCTGGGGCGGACTAGCGGGGGGGCCCAACAATGAGCAGTTCTTC
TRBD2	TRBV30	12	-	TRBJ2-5	CAWTGGQETQYF	TGTGCCTGGACCGGGGGGCAAGAGACCCAGTACTTC
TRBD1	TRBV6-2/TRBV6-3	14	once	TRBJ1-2	CASSHRDRAYGYTF	TGTGCCAGCAGTCACCGGGACAGAGCCTATGGCTACACCTTC
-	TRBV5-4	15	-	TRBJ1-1	CASSVDPGRGTEAFF	TGTGCCAGCAGCGTTGACCCAGGGCGGGGCACTGAAGCTTTCTTT
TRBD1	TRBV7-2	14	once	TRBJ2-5	CASSATGVVETQYF	TGTGCCAGCAGCGCCACAGGGGTGGTGGAGACCCAGTACTTC
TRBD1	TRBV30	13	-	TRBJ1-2	CAWNPGTAGGYTF	TGTGCCTGGAATCCTGGGACAGCGGGTGGCTACACCTTC
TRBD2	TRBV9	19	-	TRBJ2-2	CASSVGTSAYRRNTGELFF	TGTGCCAGCAGCGTAGGGACTAGCGCCTACCGAAGGAACACCGGGGAGCTGTTTTTT